One T cell receptor (beta chain) is described in this entry. Its antigen is unknown. The sample is drawn from a study of Graves' ophthalmopathy and Graves' hyperthyroidism. Study-level background: At initial diagnosis, peripheral blood was obtained, and this preceded any treatment. Points from the study as a whole: Most expanded clonotypes from thyroid (those above 0.001 frequency) were also found in blood.

RNA transcripts yielded amplified TCR beta CDR3 regions. Investigators did first-round RT-PCR with HTBI primers, then second-round multiplex PCR. Via MiXCR, TCRdb re-called the multiplex PCR reads, giving one row per CDR3 protein. The table records hundreds of thousands of distinct CDR3 sequences, roughly 20% of them present only once. Trimming took off 2 bases at V and 6 bases at J, with 10 bases between the two ends. Germline CDR1 is MNHEY and CDR2 is SVGAGI. The CDR3 spans 13 residues. Enrolled hyperthyroidism patients had a new diagnosis, a duration under 2 months, and an age of 18 to 65. This clonotype was obtained from a woman aged 18 to 35 with stable Graves' hyperthyroidism. Some clones in this sample may be carry-over from other donors' samples. V usage is TRBV6-5 and J usage is TRBJ1-1; tentative D call: TRBD1 (6 bases). Sequences were obtained from peripheral blood. CDR3 region: CASSYQGMAEAFF. The CDR3 region has the DNA TGTGCCAGCAGTTACCAGGGGATGGCTGAAGCTTTCTTT.